Shown below are 7 T cell receptor beta chains from a single sample sequenced in a study of OX40 agonist ivuxolimab in advanced cancers. Clones were read by immunoSEQ multiplex PCR, and TCRdb kept only the in-frame ones, dropping some. The table has roughly 38,000 clones, 82% seen once; the top ten hold approximately 2%. The specimen comprised CD4+ or CD8+ T cells sorted from blood, sampled in a trial of the OX40 agonist ivuxolimab. These receptors originate from an adult with an advanced solid tumor such as melanoma, head and neck, liver or kidney cancer.

The chain recombines TRBV7-2 with TRBJ2-1, with 7 bases fitting TRBD2. Germline CDR1 reads SGHTA; CDR2 reads FQGNSA. This CDR3 is 15 amino acids long. V trimming: 8 bases; J trimming: 6 bases; junction bases outside the gene matches: 13. This CDR3 reads CASGRARGIINEQFF. CDR3 in DNA: TGTGCCAGCGGGAGGGCGCGAGGGATAATCAATGAGCAGTTCTTC.

J is TRBJ1-1 and V is TRBV20-1; no reliable D call. CDR1 is DFQATT and CDR2 is SNEGSKA in the germline V gene (reference sequence). CDR3 length: 10 residues. CDR3 coding DNA: TGCAGCGCCGTATGGACTGAAGCTTTCTTT. Translation: CSAVWTEAFF.

The chain joins TRBV30 to TRBJ2-7; the match to TRBD2 covers 8 bases. Trimming cost V 2 bases and J 1 base; bases outside gene matches: 10. From germline, CDR1 is GTSNPN and CDR2 SVGIG (reference sequence). The CDR3 runs 16 residues. The chain's CDR3 is CAWSLFGGALSYEQYF. As DNA, the CDR3 is TGTGCCTGGAGTTTATTCGGGGGGGCCTTGTCCTACGAGCAGTACTTC.

The rearrangement links TRBV19 to TRBJ1-2; perhaps TRBD1 as D (6 bases). V lost 2 bases, J lost 0 bases, and 16 bases lay in between. The germline CDR1 and CDR2 sequences are LNHDA and SQIVND (reference sequence). The length of the CDR3 is 17 residues. CDR3 in DNA: TGTGCCAGTAGTATAAGTTTTGCAGGGGCCTCTAACTATGGCTACACCTTC. The encoded protein is CASSISFAGASNYGYTF.

This sequence joins TRBV4-3 and TRBJ2-6; D is unresolved. The germline gives CDR1 LGHNA, CDR2 YSLEER. CDR3 length: 17 amino acids. V was trimmed by 1 base and J by 0 bases, leaving 10 bases between them. This chain's CDR3 is CASSQAMLASGANVLTF. The CDR3 region has the DNA TGCGCCAGCAGCCAAGCGATGTTAGCCTCTGGGGCCAACGTCCTGACTTTC.

This sequence joins TRBV5-1 and TRBJ2-1; a weak D match, TRBD1 (6 bases). The CDR3 covers 15 residues. In germline, CDR1 is SGHRS, CDR2 YFSETQ. The ends were cut back, 3 bases at V and 1 base at J, with 11 bases in the middle. The CDR3 nucleotides are TGCGCCAGCAGCTACTCAGGGGATTCCTACAATGAGCAGTTCTTC. Amino acids: CASSYSGDSYNEQFF.

The chain recombines TRBV7-6 with TRBJ2-2; D tentatively fits TRBD1 or TRBD2 (6 bases each). The germline V and J ends were trimmed by 5 bases and 0 bases, with 16 bases remaining between them. In germline, CDR1 is SGHVS, CDR2 FNYEAQ. The CDR3 loop spans 17 amino acids. The chain's CDR3 is CASSPRGGLANTGELFF. DNA of the CDR3: TGTGCCAGCAGCCCCAGAGGGGGGCTCGCGAACACCGGGGAGCTGTTTTTT.